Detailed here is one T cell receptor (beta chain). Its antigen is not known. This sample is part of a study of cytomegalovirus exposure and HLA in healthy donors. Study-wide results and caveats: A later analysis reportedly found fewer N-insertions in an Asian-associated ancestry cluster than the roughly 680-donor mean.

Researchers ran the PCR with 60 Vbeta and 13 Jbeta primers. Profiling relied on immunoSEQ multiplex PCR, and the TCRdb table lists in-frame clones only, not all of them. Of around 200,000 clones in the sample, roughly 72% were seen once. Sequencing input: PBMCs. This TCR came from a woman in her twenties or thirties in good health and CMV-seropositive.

CDR3 sequence reads: CASSLQGGGTGELFF. CDR3 sequence (DNA): TGTGCCAGCAGTCTTCAGGGCGGGGGCACCGGGGAGCTGTTTTTT. The chain combines TRBV6-5 with TRBJ2-2; 7 nucleotides line up with TRBD2. Germline V gene lookup returns CDR1 MNHEY and CDR2 SVGAGI. V lost 5 bases and J lost 4; bases outside the gene matches: 7. The CDR3 is 15 residues long.